This T cell receptor beta chain was identified during a study of T cell responses to AZD1222 COVID-19 vaccine. Study-wide results and limits: In a largely white British group with more females than males, clonal diversity was possibly underestimated. Of the AZD1222 recipients, only 5 or 6 were seropositive at baseline.

Trimming took 3 bases from V and 0 from J, leaving 12 bases between them. Per germline, CDR1 LNHDA and CDR2 SQIVND (reference sequence). The CDR3 runs to 15 residues. Measured with immunoSEQ multiplex PCR; TCRdb has only the in-frame clones, and not every one. The data show about 90,000 clones, around 91% seen once. On this clone: Its antigen remains unidentified.

The clonotype comes from an adult in good health. The sequenced sample was peripheral blood, obtained on day 0 of MenACWY control vaccination. V is TRBV19 and J is TRBJ2-7, with D maybe TRBD1 (6 bases). In DNA form, the CDR3 reads TGTGCCAGTAGTATCGGACAGTTTTCCTCCTACGAGCAGTACTTC. This gives the protein CASSIGQFSSYEQYF.